The rows below give T cell receptor beta chains drawn from one sample of a study of cytomegalovirus exposure and HLA in healthy donors. Using immunoSEQ multiplex PCR, the repertoire was profiled, and TCRdb retains in-frame clones only, with some absent. The data hold more than 65,000 clones, with about 79% observed a single time. The sequencing sample was made of PBMCs. Receptors originate from a young man in good health and CMV-seropositive. CDR3s include the opening cysteine and the closing phenylalanine or tryptophan. A D gene is named only where the DNA matches it firmly. Some rows mark clone size as missing; the rest say once, few, many or name a class of expanded clone.

J gene: TRBJ2-7; CDR3 length: 14; clone size: few; D gene: .; V gene: TRBV28; CDR3 protein: CASSLGHLLYEQYF; CDR3 DNA: TGTGCCAGCAGTTTGGGACACCTCCTCTACGAGCAGTACTTC
J gene: TRBJ2-1; CDR3 length: 15; clone size: few; D gene: TRBD2; V gene: TRBV7-9; CDR3 protein: CASSLAAGEVNEQFF; CDR3 DNA: TGTGCCAGCAGCTTAGCGGCGGGAGAAGTGAATGAGCAGTTCTTC
J gene: TRBJ1-2; CDR3 length: 15; clone size: .; D gene: .; V gene: TRBV11-2; CDR3 protein: CASSFLEGRGDGYTF; CDR3 DNA: TGTGCCAGCAGCTTTTTAGAGGGCCGAGGAGATGGCTACACCTTC
J gene: TRBJ2-7; CDR3 length: 14; clone size: .; D gene: .; V gene: TRBV6-5; CDR3 protein: CASSWQRSSYEQYF; CDR3 DNA: TGTGCCAGCAGTTGGCAGCGGAGCTCCTACGAGCAGTACTTC
J gene: TRBJ2-1; CDR3 length: 14; clone size: .; D gene: .; V gene: TRBV9; CDR3 protein: CASSVGRVHNEQFF; CDR3 DNA: TGTGCCAGCAGCGTAGGCAGGGTCCACAATGAGCAGTTCTTC
J gene: TRBJ1-4; CDR3 length: 13; clone size: few; D gene: .; V gene: TRBV28; CDR3 protein: CASGYSPNEKLFF; CDR3 DNA: TGTGCCAGCGGATACAGTCCTAATGAAAAACTGTTTTTT
J gene: TRBJ1-1; CDR3 length: 15; clone size: .; D gene: TRBD1; V gene: TRBV4-2; CDR3 protein: CASRTGDGMNTEAFF; CDR3 DNA: TGTGCCAGCAGGACAGGGGATGGGATGAACACTGAAGCTTTCTTT
J gene: TRBJ1-1; CDR3 length: 15; clone size: .; D gene: TRBD1; V gene: TRBV6-6; CDR3 protein: CASSQKQGGNTEAFF; CDR3 DNA: TGTGCCAGCAGCCAAAAGCAGGGGGGGAACACTGAAGCTTTCTTT
J gene: TRBJ1-2; CDR3 length: 14; clone size: .; D gene: TRBD1; V gene: TRBV28; CDR3 protein: CASSFQGANYGYTF; CDR3 DNA: TGTGCCAGCAGTTTCCAGGGGGCTAACTATGGCTACACCTTC
J gene: TRBJ2-5; CDR3 length: 15; clone size: .; D gene: TRBD2; V gene: TRBV7-2; CDR3 protein: CASSLELAGRETQYF; CDR3 DNA: TGTGCCAGCAGCTTAGAACTAGCGGGAAGGGAGACCCAGTACTTC
J gene: TRBJ1-4; CDR3 length: 15; clone size: .; D gene: .; V gene: TRBV4-1; CDR3 protein: CASSLSGGGNEKLFF; CDR3 DNA: TGCGCCAGCAGCCTCTCTGGGGGGGGGAATGAAAAACTGTTTTTT
J gene: TRBJ1-1; CDR3 length: 14; clone size: .; D gene: .; V gene: TRBV9; CDR3 protein: CASTLGGGDTEAFF; CDR3 DNA: TGTGCCAGCACCCTAGGGGGTGGGGACACTGAAGCTTTCTTT
J gene: TRBJ2-3; CDR3 length: 15; clone size: .; D gene: .; V gene: TRBV11-2; CDR3 protein: CASSLEVSYTDTQYF; CDR3 DNA: TGTGCCAGCAGCTTAGAAGTGAGTTACACAGATACGCAGTATTTT
J gene: TRBJ2-2; CDR3 length: 16; clone size: .; D gene: TRBD2; V gene: TRBV4-1; CDR3 protein: CASSQRRVAGRGELFF; CDR3 DNA: TGCGCCAGCAGCCAGAGGAGGGTAGCGGGACGCGGGGAGCTGTTTTTT
J gene: TRBJ1-2; CDR3 length: 12; clone size: .; D gene: .; V gene: TRBV6-5; CDR3 protein: CASRAGLYGYTF; CDR3 DNA: TGTGCCAGCAGGGCAGGGCTATATGGCTACACCTTC
J gene: TRBJ2-3; CDR3 length: 16; clone size: .; D gene: TRBD2; V gene: TRBV4-2; CDR3 protein: CASSPFSAGARDTQYF; CDR3 DNA: TGTGCCAGCAGCCCCTTCTCGGCGGGAGCGCGGGATACGCAGTATTTT
J gene: TRBJ1-2; CDR3 length: 14; clone size: .; D gene: TRBD1; V gene: TRBV29-1; CDR3 protein: CSVLGGQTNYGYTF; CDR3 DNA: TGCAGCGTTTTGGGGGGACAGACTAACTATGGCTACACCTTC
J gene: TRBJ1-5; CDR3 length: 15; clone size: .; D gene: .; V gene: TRBV7-8; CDR3 protein: CASSLGRGRNQPQHF; CDR3 DNA: TGTGCCAGCAGCTTGGGCAGGGGTAGGAATCAGCCCCAGCATTTT
J gene: TRBJ2-1; CDR3 length: 16; clone size: .; D gene: TRBD1; V gene: TRBV6-6; CDR3 protein: CASRVPPGQLYNEQFF; CDR3 DNA: TGTGCCAGCAGGGTACCACCGGGACAGCTCTACAATGAGCAGTTCTTC
J gene: TRBJ1-5; CDR3 length: 13; clone size: .; D gene: .; V gene: TRBV6-6; CDR3 protein: CASRPQGNQPQHF; CDR3 DNA: TGTGCCAGCAGACCACAGGGCAATCAGCCCCAGCATTTT
J gene: TRBJ1-2; CDR3 length: 14; clone size: .; D gene: .; V gene: TRBV19; CDR3 protein: CASHYSGENYGYTF; CDR3 DNA: TGTGCCAGTCACTACTCGGGGGAAAACTATGGCTACACCTTC
J gene: TRBJ1-3; CDR3 length: 15; clone size: .; D gene: TRBD1; V gene: TRBV6-5; CDR3 protein: CASRPQGAGGNTIYF; CDR3 DNA: TGTGCCAGCAGACCTCAGGGGGCAGGGGGAAACACCATATATTTT
J gene: TRBJ2-7; CDR3 length: 14; clone size: .; D gene: TRBD2; V gene: TRBV28; CDR3 protein: CASSLSWEGLEQYF; CDR3 DNA: TGTGCCAGCAGTTTATCGTGGGAGGGCCTCGAGCAGTACTTC
J gene: TRBJ1-5; CDR3 length: 14; clone size: .; D gene: .; V gene: TRBV29-1; CDR3 protein: CSVGQGPSNQPQHF; CDR3 DNA: TGCAGCGTTGGCCAGGGCCCTAGCAATCAGCCCCAGCATTTT
J gene: TRBJ2-2; CDR3 length: 16; clone size: .; D gene: TRBD1; V gene: TRBV4-1; CDR3 protein: CASSQLGTGNTGELFF; CDR3 DNA: TGCGCCAGCAGCCAGCTCGGGACAGGAAACACCGGGGAGCTGTTTTTT
J gene: TRBJ2-2; CDR3 length: 16; clone size: .; D gene: .; V gene: TRBV4-2; CDR3 protein: CASSQVGGLKTGELFF; CDR3 DNA: TGTGCCAGCAGCCAGGTCGGAGGGCTTAAGACCGGGGAGCTGTTTTTT
J gene: TRBJ1-2; CDR3 length: 11; clone size: .; D gene: TRBD1; V gene: TRBV28; CDR3 protein: CASGTGHGYTF; CDR3 DNA: TGTGCCAGTGGGACAGGGCATGGCTACACCTTC
J gene: TRBJ1-1; CDR3 length: 12; clone size: .; D gene: .; V gene: TRBV10-3; CDR3 protein: CASATENTEAFF; CDR3 DNA: TGTGCCAGCGCTACAGAGAACACTGAAGCTTTCTTT
J gene: TRBJ2-7; CDR3 length: 14; clone size: .; D gene: .; V gene: TRBV4-1; CDR3 protein: CASSQADTLGEQYF; CDR3 DNA: TGCGCCAGCAGCCAAGCGGACACCTTGGGGGAGCAGTACTTC
J gene: TRBJ2-6; CDR3 length: 14; clone size: .; D gene: .; V gene: TRBV11-2; CDR3 protein: CASSSSSGANVLTF; CDR3 DNA: TGTGCCAGCAGCTCCTCCTCTGGGGCCAACGTCCTGACTTTC
J gene: TRBJ2-7; CDR3 length: 16; clone size: .; D gene: TRBD2; V gene: TRBV10-3; CDR3 protein: CAIRRTSESSSYEQYF; CDR3 DNA: TGTGCCATCCGGCGGACTAGCGAATCTAGCTCCTACGAGCAGTACTTC
J gene: TRBJ2-1; CDR3 length: 12; clone size: .; D gene: .; V gene: TRBV28; CDR3 protein: CATGETYNEQFF; CDR3 DNA: TGTGCCACCGGGGAAACTTACAATGAGCAGTTCTTC
J gene: TRBJ2-3; CDR3 length: 14; clone size: .; D gene: .; V gene: TRBV6-1; CDR3 protein: CASTPPLGTDTQYF; CDR3 DNA: TGTGCCAGCACCCCCCCCTTAGGCACAGATACGCAGTATTTT
J gene: TRBJ1-1; CDR3 length: 16; clone size: .; D gene: .; V gene: TRBV5-1; CDR3 protein: CASSLVGGVKGTEAFF; CDR3 DNA: TGCGCCAGCAGCTTGGTAGGGGGGGTCAAGGGCACTGAAGCTTTCTTT
J gene: TRBJ1-1; CDR3 length: 12; clone size: once; D gene: .; V gene: TRBV18; CDR3 protein: CASSLGGAEAFF; CDR3 DNA: TGTGCCAGCTCACTGGGAGGGGCTGAAGCTTTCTTT
J gene: TRBJ2-5; CDR3 length: 15; clone size: .; D gene: .; V gene: TRBV7-9; CDR3 protein: CASSLLRLYEETQYF; CDR3 DNA: TGTGCCAGCAGCTTATTGAGACTCTATGAAGAGACCCAGTACTTC
J gene: TRBJ2-7; CDR3 length: 11; clone size: once; D gene: .; V gene: TRBV20-1; CDR3 protein: CSALGQYEQYF; CDR3 DNA: TGCAGTGCCCTCGGACAGTACGAGCAGTACTTC
J gene: TRBJ1-1; CDR3 length: 15; clone size: .; D gene: .; V gene: TRBV15; CDR3 protein: CATSRVAGINTEAFF; CDR3 DNA: TGTGCCACCAGCAGAGTGGCAGGTATAAACACTGAAGCTTTCTTT
J gene: TRBJ1-2; CDR3 length: 12; clone size: once; D gene: .; V gene: TRBV29-1; CDR3 protein: CSVAFSNYGYTF; CDR3 DNA: TGCAGCGTTGCTTTTAGTAACTATGGCTACACCTTC
J gene: TRBJ2-1; CDR3 length: 19; clone size: .; D gene: TRBD2; V gene: TRBV5-1; CDR3 protein: CASRETSGRAPSSYNEQFF; CDR3 DNA: TGCGCCAGCAGAGAAACTAGCGGGAGGGCTCCGAGCTCCTACAATGAGCAGTTCTTC
J gene: TRBJ1-1; CDR3 length: 14; clone size: .; D gene: TRBD1; V gene: TRBV14; CDR3 protein: CASSLRQGATEAFF; CDR3 DNA: TGTGCCAGCAGCTTGAGACAGGGGGCGACTGAAGCTTTCTTT
J gene: TRBJ2-1; CDR3 length: 16; clone size: .; D gene: TRBD2; V gene: TRBV4-2; CDR3 protein: CASSPQKLALYNEQFF; CDR3 DNA: TGTGCCAGCAGCCCGCAGAAACTAGCGCTTTACAATGAGCAGTTCTTC
J gene: TRBJ2-7; CDR3 length: 12; clone size: .; D gene: .; V gene: TRBV29-1; CDR3 protein: CSVVATSYEQYF; CDR3 DNA: TGCAGCGTTGTGGCCACCTCCTACGAGCAGTACTTC
J gene: TRBJ1-5; CDR3 length: 12; clone size: .; D gene: .; V gene: TRBV5-6; CDR3 protein: CASSLGSQPQHF; CDR3 DNA: TGTGCCAGCAGCTTGGGGAGTCAGCCCCAGCATTTT
J gene: TRBJ1-1; CDR3 length: 11; clone size: .; D gene: .; V gene: TRBV27; CDR3 protein: CATRTLSEAFF; CDR3 DNA: TGTGCCACCCGCACCCTAAGTGAAGCTTTCTTT
J gene: TRBJ1-1; CDR3 length: 15; clone size: .; D gene: .; V gene: TRBV6-5; CDR3 protein: CASSYSKQANTEAFF; CDR3 DNA: TGTGCCAGCAGTTACTCGAAGCAGGCTAACACTGAAGCTTTCTTT
J gene: TRBJ2-7; CDR3 length: 15; clone size: .; D gene: .; V gene: TRBV30; CDR3 protein: CAWSVQSGKTYEQYF; CDR3 DNA: TGTGCCTGGAGTGTACAATCAGGTAAAACCTACGAGCAGTACTTC
J gene: TRBJ2-7; CDR3 length: 16; clone size: .; D gene: TRBD2; V gene: TRBV4-1; CDR3 protein: CASSQGGGLADYEQYF; CDR3 DNA: TGCGCCAGCAGCCAAGGCGGCGGACTAGCGGACTACGAGCAGTACTTC
J gene: TRBJ1-1; CDR3 length: 13; clone size: few; D gene: .; V gene: TRBV27; CDR3 protein: CASSRRVSTEAFF; CDR3 DNA: TGTGCCAGCAGTAGGAGGGTGAGCACTGAAGCTTTCTTT
J gene: TRBJ1-2; CDR3 length: 14; clone size: .; D gene: TRBD1; V gene: TRBV6-5; CDR3 protein: CASRTHDREHGYTF; CDR3 DNA: TGTGCCAGCAGAACTCATGACAGGGAGCATGGCTACACCTTC
J gene: TRBJ1-1; CDR3 length: 14; clone size: .; D gene: .; V gene: TRBV2; CDR3 protein: CASTLTVMNTEAFF; CDR3 DNA: TGTGCCAGCACCCTTACAGTAATGAACACTGAAGCTTTCTTT
J gene: TRBJ2-3; CDR3 length: 14; clone size: .; D gene: TRBD1; V gene: TRBV5-1; CDR3 protein: CASSTGQGTDTQYF; CDR3 DNA: TGCGCCAGCAGCACAGGACAGGGTACAGATACGCAGTATTTT
J gene: TRBJ2-7; CDR3 length: 14; clone size: .; D gene: .; V gene: TRBV9; CDR3 protein: CASSVGTSEYEQYF; CDR3 DNA: TGTGCCAGCAGCGTAGGCACTAGTGAGTACGAGCAGTACTTC
J gene: TRBJ1-1; CDR3 length: 13; clone size: .; D gene: .; V gene: TRBV6-5; CDR3 protein: CASRTTGISEAFF; CDR3 DNA: TGTGCCAGCAGAACAACAGGGATATCTGAAGCTTTCTTT